This T cell receptor (beta chain) was identified in a study of blood T cell repertoires in COVID-19. At the level of the study: Whether acute or convalescent, the COVID-19 samples came from the United States, Italy and Spain. PBMCs, B-cell-depleted T cells, or T cells provided the cDNA or gDNA that made up the material.

Profiled with immunoSEQ multiplex PCR; TCRdb holds only in-frame clones, not every one. Among under 25,000 clones listed, about 85% were seen once. CDR1 and CDR2 from the germline V gene are LNHDA and SQIVND (reference sequence). CDR3 length: 12 amino acids. V shed 9 bases and J 7 bases; nucleotides not matched to a gene: 4. This clonotype originated in a human donor with active COVID-19. The donor label of this sample is uncertain. Sequencing used peripheral blood. This chain connects TRBV19 to TRBJ1-1, with 11 bases that match TRBD1. The CDR3 loop is CASRTGGLEAFF. DNA for the CDR3: TGTGCCAGCCGGACAGGGGGCCTTGAAGCTTTCTTT.